A single sample is the source of the 9 T cell receptor beta chains below, sequenced in a study of blood T cell repertoires in COVID-19. Assay used: immunoSEQ multiplex PCR; TCRdb lists only in-frame clones, some missing. This sample yields roughly 180,000 clones, of which over 75% are seen a single time; approximately 5.6% belongs to the top ten. The sample was PBMCs or T cells enriched from blood (not recorded which). All receptors derive from a woman between 40 and 55 years old with acute COVID-19.

The chain couples TRBV5-1 to TRBJ2-2; TRBD1 is a possible D gene (7 bases). This CDR3 is built from 14 residues. The germline CDR1 and CDR2 sequences are SGHRS and YFSETQ. V shed 4 bases and J shed 6 bases, with 13 bases lying between them. The CDR3 sequence: CASSRGTASGELFF. DNA for the CDR3: TGCGCCAGCAGCCGCGGGACAGCCTCCGGGGAGCTGTTTTTT.

This chain joins TRBV6-1 and TRBJ1-1; D is unclear. The germline gives CDR1 MNHNS, CDR2 SASEGT. V was cut by 1 base and J by 4 bases, with 13 bases left in between. This CDR3 has 15 amino acids. CDR3 in DNA: TGTGCCAGCAGTGAAGAAGTTGGAGGCGCCACTGAAGCTTTCTTT. The encoded protein is CASSEEVGGATEAFF.

The chain uses TRBV6-5 and TRBJ2-1, with a weak D call TRBD1 (5 bases). Germline V gene sequence: CDR1 MNHEY, CDR2 SVGAGI. This CDR3 region has 14 residues. V was pared by 6 bases and J by 8 bases, with 17 bases between. As DNA, the CDR3 is TGTGCCAGCAGGGATCTAGGGGTCTCTTATGAGCAGTTCTTC. This codes for CASRDLGVSYEQFF.

The CDR3 nucleotides are TGTGCGACCCGAGACAGGGACACCTACGAGCAGTACTTC. Translation: CATRDRDTYEQYF. V is TRBV10-3 and J is TRBJ2-7; 7 bases fit TRBD1. The CDR3 consists of 13 residues. Germline assignment: CDR1 ENHRY and CDR2 SYGVKD.

This clone was seen just once. The genes are TRBV4-1 and TRBJ2-1, with a tentative D call TRBD2 (6 bases). Germline values: CDR1 MGHRA, CDR2 YSYEKL. The CDR3 contains 15 residues. The V end lost 1 base, the J end lost 8 bases, and 15 bases lay between the germline ends. DNA of the CDR3: TGCGCCAGCAGCCAAGTATTCGTAGGAGGGGATGAGCAGTTCTTC. Its translation: CASSQVFVGGDEQFF.

The V gene is TRBV3-1 (or the pseudogene TRBV3-2), the J gene TRBJ1-2; the match to TRBD1 covers 7 bases. The ends lost 0 bases at V and 6 bases at J; junction bases unmatched: 10. The CDR3 spans 16 residues. Germline V lookup: CDR1 LGHDT, CDR2 YNNKEL (reference sequence). CDR3 region: CASSQDLGRGKDGYTF. Here the CDR3 DNA reads TGTGCCAGCAGCCAAGATCTGGGCAGGGGGAAGGATGGCTACACCTTC.

The chain joins TRBV25-1 to TRBJ1-2; 9 bases match TRBD1. Germline CDR1 is MGHDK and CDR2 is SYGVNS. The length of the CDR3 is 14 residues. The ends lost 3 bases at V and 2 bases at J; junction bases unmatched: 1. CDR3 nucleotide sequence: TGTGCCAGCAGTGATGGACAGGGGAACTATGGCTACACCTTC. Translating it yields CASSDGQGNYGYTF.

Regarding this clone: An end of the junction differs from the germline gene, which may be a read error. The chain carries TRBV5-1 and TRBJ2-5, with 12 nucleotides matching TRBD1. CDR3 length equals 15 residues. Germline V gene data show CDR1 as SGHRS and CDR2 as YFSETQ. CDR3 residues: CARRGGTGGRETQYF. The CDR3, as DNA: TGCGCCCGCAGGGGGGGGACAGGGGGCCGAGAGACCCAGTACTTC.

The rearrangement links TRBV7-3 to TRBJ1-1; D call uncertain. CDR1 is SGHTA, CDR2 FQGTGA, per germline. The V and J ends lost 5 bases and 4 bases respectively, with 8 bases between them. CDR3 size: 12 residues. CDR3 bases: TGTGCCAGCAGCCCCCCCTGCACTGAAGCTTTCTTT. Its protein is CASSPPCTEAFF.